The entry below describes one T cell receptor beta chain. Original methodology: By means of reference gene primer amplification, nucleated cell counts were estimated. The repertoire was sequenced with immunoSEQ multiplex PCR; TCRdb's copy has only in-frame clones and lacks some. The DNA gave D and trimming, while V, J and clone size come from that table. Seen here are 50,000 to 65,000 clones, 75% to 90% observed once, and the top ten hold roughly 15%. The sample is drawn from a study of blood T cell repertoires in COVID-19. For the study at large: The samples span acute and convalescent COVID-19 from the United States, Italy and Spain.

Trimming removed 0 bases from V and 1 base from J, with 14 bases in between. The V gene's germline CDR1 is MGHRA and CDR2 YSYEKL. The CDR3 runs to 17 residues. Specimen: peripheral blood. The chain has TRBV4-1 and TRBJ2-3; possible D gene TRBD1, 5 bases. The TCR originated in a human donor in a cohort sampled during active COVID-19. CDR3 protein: CASSQDRTFDGTDTQYF. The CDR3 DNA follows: TGCGCCAGCAGCCAAGATCGGACATTCGACGGCACAGATACGCAGTATTTT.